The source of this T cell receptor beta chain is a study of T cell repertoires in cytomegalovirus infection. Study as a whole: Through public TCR beta signatures, both CMV infection and matching HLA type were indicated.

TCRdb itself ran the reads through MiXCR, one entry per CDR3 protein. The sample shows 200,000 to 250,000 distinct CDR3 sequences, roughly 22% of them seen only once. This clonotype was counted between two and nine times. The V and J ends lost 7 bases and 5 bases, in that order; junction bases with no gene match: 8. The germline CDR1 and CDR2 sequences are SEHNR and FQNEAQ (reference sequence). This CDR3 comprises 15 residues. The source of this sequence is a human donor in good health (CMV status not recorded). Some clones in this sample may be carry-over from other donors' samples. The sequenced sample consisted of CD8+ T cells from PBMCs. The J gene is TRBJ2-5, the V gene TRBV7-9, with 12 bases matching TRBD1. CDR3 sequence: CASTLGTGGLETQYF. The CDR3, as DNA: TGTGCCAGCACCCTAGGGACAGGGGGCCTGGAGACCCAGTACTTC.